The 30 T cell receptor beta chains listed next were all sequenced from one sample in a study of cytomegalovirus exposure and HLA in healthy donors. The repertoire was sequenced with immunoSEQ multiplex PCR; TCRdb's copy has only in-frame clones and lacks some. Of 150,000 to 200,000 clones in the sample, approximately 82% were seen once. The sample was PBMCs. The receptors shown here come from a woman under 40 in good health and CMV-seropositive.

In its sample, this clone was seen once. This chain uses TRBV14 with TRBJ2-7; the D gene is possibly TRBD1 (5 bases). The CDR3 is 16 amino acids. Trimming removed 4 bases from V and 2 bases from J, with 18 bases in between. The germline CDR1 and CDR2 sequences are SGHDN and FVKESK. CDR3 sequence reads: CASSPTLRDSPYEQYF. The CDR3 coding sequence is TGTGCCAGCAGCCCCACCCTAAGAGACAGTCCCTACGAGCAGTACTTC.

The chain couples TRBV5-1 to TRBJ2-7; a weak D match, TRBD1 (6 bases). There are 14 residues in the CDR3. Germline lookup yields CDR1 SGHRS and CDR2 YFSETQ. Trimming removed 1 base from V and 2 bases from J, with 10 bases in between. DNA for the CDR3: TGCGCCAGCAGCTTGACCGGACAGACCTACGAGCAGTACTTC. Protein sequence: CASSLTGQTYEQYF.

Here the CDR3 DNA reads TGTGCCAGCAGCCCGCTTGGACAGGCCGGGAGTCAGCCCCAGCATTTT. Its protein product is CASSPLGQAGSQPQHF. The rearrangement joins TRBV2 to TRBJ1-5, with 7 bases identical to TRBD1. V was pared by 6 bases and J by 6 bases, with 14 bases of the junction left unmatched. The CDR3 extends over 16 amino acids. Germline CDR1 and CDR2: SNHLY and FYNNEI.

About this clone itself: This sample includes further DNA sequences coding for the same CDR3. This chain uses TRBV9 with TRBJ2-3; 10 nucleotides match TRBD2. This CDR3 has 16 amino acids. In germline, CDR1 is SGDLS, CDR2 YYNGEE. J lost 0 bases, V lost 3 bases, and 4 bases had no gene match. In DNA form, the CDR3 reads TGTGCCAGCAGCGCCAGGACTAGCGGTAGCACAGATACGCAGTATTTT. Translated: CASSARTSGSTDTQYF. Full variable domain (rest looked up from reference TRBV9 and TRBJ2-3): DSGVTQTPKHLITATGQRVTLRCSPRSGDLSVYWYQQSLDQGLQFLIQYYNGEERAKGNILERFSAQQFPDLHSELNLSSLELGDSALYFCASSARTSGSTDTQYFGPGTRLTVL.

The chain uses TRBV29-1 and TRBJ2-7, with D possibly matching TRBD1 (5 bases). The CDR3 runs to 15 residues. Germline CDR1 SQVTM, CDR2 ANQGSEA. The germline V and J ends were trimmed by 4 bases and 1 base, with 17 bases remaining between them. The CDR3 nucleotides are TGCAGCGTTGGCGGACACCAGCAATGGTCCTACGAGCAGTACTTC. This codes for CSVGGHQQWSYEQYF.

The rearrangement links TRBV2 to TRBJ1-3; tentatively, D is TRBD1 (6 bases). Germline-derived CDR1 and CDR2 are SNHLY and FYNNEI. The CDR3 is 15 residues long. Deletions cut 0 bases from V and 9 bases from J, with 15 bases between. In DNA, the CDR3 is TGTGCCAGCAGTGAAGCCCTGGGGGCCATCGGCACCATATATTTT. Residues: CASSEALGAIGTIYF. Supplemented by reference TRBV2 and TRBJ1-3, the full variable domain reads EPEVTQTPSHQVTQMGQEVILRCVPISNHLYFYWYRQILGQKVEFLVSFYNNEISEKSEIFDDQFSVERPDGSNFTLKIRSTKLEDSAMYFCASSEALGAIGTIYFGEGSWLTVV.

The CDR3 region has the DNA TGTGCCAGTAGTACATCTAGCTCTGGCTCGTATGAGCAGTTCTTC. Encoded protein: CASSTSSSGSYEQFF. The chain links TRBV19 to TRBJ2-1; the D gene is possibly TRBD2 (5 bases). Trimming took off 4 bases at V and 8 bases at J, with 18 bases between the two ends. CDR3 size: 15 residues. Germline CDR1 LNHDA, CDR2 SQIVND (reference sequence).

The gene calls are TRBV11-2 and TRBJ2-1, with 9 bases matching TRBD2. The CDR3 extends over 16 amino acids. The V gene's germline CDR1 is SGHAT and CDR2 FQNNGV. V lost 0 bases to trimming and J lost 4 bases; unmatched junction nucleotides: 4. This CDR3 reads CASSLDLAGRYNEQFF. The CDR3, as DNA: TGTGCCAGCAGCTTAGATCTAGCGGGAAGGTACAATGAGCAGTTCTTC.

The CDR3 DNA reads TGCGCCAGCAGCTTACGGACAGTCTCAACTGGGTACAATGAGCAGTTCTTC. Its protein is CASSLRTVSTGYNEQFF. The V gene is TRBV5-1, the J gene TRBJ2-1, with D perhaps matching TRBD1 (6 bases). This CDR3 is 17 amino acids long. V was shortened by 2 bases and J by 4 bases, with 19 bases between the two germline ends. Germline V gene lookup returns CDR1 SGHRS and CDR2 YFSETQ. Based on the CDR3 plus reference TRBV5-1 and TRBJ2-1, the full variable domain is KAGVTQTPRYLIKTRGQQVTLSCSPISGHRSVSWYQQTPGQGLQFLFEYFSETQRNKGNFPGRFSGRQFSNSRSEMNVSTLELGDSALYLCASSLRTVSTGYNEQFFGPGTRLTVL.

This clone turned up a few times. The rearrangement links TRBV30 to TRBJ1-2, with no clear D. CDR3 length: 13 amino acids. The V end lost 1 base, the J end lost 5 bases, and 11 bases lay between the germline ends. The V gene's germline CDR1 is GTSNPN and CDR2 SVGIG (reference sequence). CDR3 residues: CAWSAGLQYGYTF. CDR3 in DNA: TGTGCCTGGAGTGCCGGGTTGCAGTATGGCTACACCTTC.

Concerning this clone itself: One end of the junction does not line up with germline, which may come from a read error. The chain joins TRBV7-2 to TRBJ1-5; TRBD1 aligns across 9 bases. CDR3 size: 16 residues. From germline, CDR1 is SGHTA and CDR2 FQGNSA. CDR3 amino acids: CASSRMGQGGNQPQHF. CDR3 sequence (DNA): TGCGCCAGCAGCCGAATGGGACAGGGCGGCAATCAGCCCCAGCATTTT.

This clone appeared a single time. The chain has TRBV6-5 and TRBJ1-1; D call uncertain. Germline lookup yields CDR1 MNHEY and CDR2 SVGAGI. V was shortened by 6 bases and J by 0 bases, with 14 bases between the two germline ends. The CDR3 runs to 15 residues. The CDR3 region is CASRHRGRLNTEAFF. CDR3 sequence (DNA): TGTGCCAGCAGACACCGGGGAAGATTGAACACTGAAGCTTTCTTT.

J is TRBJ2-7 and V is TRBV27, with 7 bases matching TRBD2. J gave up 0 bases and V 8 bases, and 4 bases lay outside the gene matches. Germline V gene lookup returns CDR1 MNHEY and CDR2 SMNVEV (reference sequence). There are 13 residues in the CDR3. For the CDR3, the DNA is TGTGCCAGCCGGGACTATCCCTCCTACGAGCAGTACTTC. Amino acids: CASRDYPSYEQYF.

The V gene is TRBV19, the J gene TRBJ2-1; D perhaps matches TRBD2 (6 bases). CDR3 length: 15 amino acids. Germline V gene lookup returns CDR1 LNHDA and CDR2 SQIVND (reference sequence). Trimming stripped 1 base from V and 7 bases from J, with 14 bases between. The CDR3 loop is CASSIGRESGNEQFF. CDR3 DNA: TGTGCCAGTAGTATAGGACGGGAGTCGGGAAATGAGCAGTTCTTC.

This clone was counted ten times or more. DNA of the CDR3: TGTGCCAGCAGCTACAGAGAGGGAACCTCTAACTATGGCTACACCTTC. This codes for CASSYREGTSNYGYTF. V usage is TRBV7-9 and J usage is TRBJ1-2; D gene unclear. Per the germline V gene, CDR1 is SEHNR and CDR2 is FQNEAQ (reference sequence). The germline V and J ends were trimmed by 4 bases and 0 bases, with 15 bases remaining between them. The CDR3 extends over 16 amino acids.

The chain combines TRBV7-6 with TRBJ1-2, with D unclear. With 5 bases removed from V and 7 bases from J, the gap between germline ends came to 11 bases. The germline CDR1 and CDR2 sequences are SGHVS and FNYEAQ. The CDR3 sequence is 12 residues long. CDR3 loop: CASSGSSGGYTF. Written as DNA, the CDR3 is TGTGCCAGCAGCGGTTCTTCGGGTGGCTACACCTTC. The full variable domain, its missing parts supplied by reference TRBV7-6 and TRBJ1-2, is GAGVSQSPRYKVTKRGQDVALRCDPISGHVSLYWYRQALGQGPEFLTYFNYEAQQDKSGLPNDRFSAERPEGSISTLTIQRTEQRDSAMYRCASSGSSGGYTFGSGTRLTVV.

This chain connects TRBV6-5 to TRBJ2-1; D is ambiguous. CDR1 is MNHEY, CDR2 SVGAGI, per germline. The V end lost 1 base, the J end lost 4 bases, and 5 bases lay between the germline ends. This CDR3 spans 13 amino acids. This CDR3 is CASSYFLYNEQFF. In DNA form, the CDR3 reads TGTGCCAGCAGTTACTTTCTGTACAATGAGCAGTTCTTC.

The gene calls are TRBV5-1 and TRBJ2-5; D possibly corresponds to TRBD2 (5 bases). Trimming stripped 3 bases from V and 2 bases from J, with 14 bases between. The CDR3 runs 15 residues. CDR1 and CDR2 from the germline V gene are SGHRS and YFSETQ. CDR3 sequence reads: CASSSGVTEQETQYF. DNA for the CDR3: TGCGCCAGCAGCTCCGGGGTGACCGAACAAGAGACCCAGTACTTC.

This clone has ten or more counts. The chain has TRBV6-4 and TRBJ1-1; 9 nucleotides line up with TRBD1. Germline V gene data show CDR1 as MRHNA and CDR2 as SNTAGT. This CDR3 spans 15 amino acids. J lost 3 bases, V lost 5 bases, and 7 bases had no gene match. The CDR3 nucleotides read TGTGCCAGCAGTAGAGGGACAGGGATGGACACTGAAGCTTTCTTT. Translating gives CASSRGTGMDTEAFF.

The J gene is TRBJ1-5, the V gene TRBV5-1; D is uncertain. The CDR3 sequence is 13 residues long. V was pared by 3 bases and J by 4 bases, with 8 bases between. Germline V lookup: CDR1 SGHRS, CDR2 YFSETQ. The DNA of the CDR3 is TGCGCCAGCAGCTCGAAGCCAAATCAGCCCCAGCATTTT. This translates into CASSSKPNQPQHF.

The chain carries TRBV5-8 and TRBJ2-1, with TRBD1 matching over 10 bases. The V and J ends lost 3 bases and 3 bases, in that order; junction bases with no gene match: 3. CDR1 is SGHTS, CDR2 YDEGEE, per germline. This CDR3 has 15 residues. This CDR3 reads CASSSGTGVYNEQFF. CDR3 bases: TGTGCCAGCAGCTCCGGGACAGGGGTCTACAATGAGCAGTTCTTC.

The V gene is TRBV2, the J gene TRBJ2-1; 9 nucleotides line up with TRBD1. The CDR3 has 15 amino acids. Unmatched junction bases numbered 8, after V lost 6 bases and J lost 5 bases. CDR1 is SNHLY, CDR2 FYNNEI, per germline. The CDR3 nucleotides read TGTGCCAGCAGCTCTAGGGACAGGGAAAACAATGAGCAGTTCTTC. It is translated as CASSSRDRENNEQFF.

In the case of this clone: The junction shows a germline mismatch at one end, possibly a read error. The chain combines TRBV7-7 with TRBJ2-7; perhaps TRBD1 as D (5 bases). Germline CDR1 reads SSHAT; CDR2 reads FNYEAQ (reference sequence). The CDR3 covers 15 residues. The CDR3 here is CASSFGEGVPYEQYF. In DNA, the CDR3 is TGTGCTAGCAGCTTCGGTGAAGGGGTCCCCTACGAGCAGTACTTC.

The V gene is TRBV5-1, the J gene TRBJ2-3; 9 bases map to TRBD2. CDR1 and CDR2 (germline): SGHRS, YFSETQ. After removal of 4 bases from V and 3 bases from J, the junction contained 9 bases not matched to a gene. The CDR3 has 16 residues. CDR3 in amino acids: CASSPYSGSPTDTQYF. The CDR3 coding sequence is TGCGCCAGCAGCCCATATAGCGGGAGCCCGACAGATACGCAGTATTTT.

The chain has TRBV30 and TRBJ2-3; 9 bases agree with TRBD1. The CDR3 totals 14 residues. J was trimmed by 4 bases and V by 4 bases; bases with no gene match: 6. Per the germline V gene, CDR1 is GTSNPN and CDR2 is SVGIG (reference sequence). CDR3 sequence reads: CAWTTGTGSDTQYF. DNA for the CDR3: TGTGCCTGGACTACCGGGACAGGGTCAGATACGCAGTATTTT.

This rearrangement joins TRBV5-1 to TRBJ2-1; 15 bases are shared with TRBD2. The germline CDR1 and CDR2 sequences are SGHRS and YFSETQ. The length of the CDR3 is 19 residues. V lost 3 bases to trimming and J lost 7 bases; unmatched junction nucleotides: 14. The CDR3 bases are TGCGCCAGCAGCTCCCGGACTAGCGGGAGGGCCCAAGGAGGGAATGAGCAGTTCTTC. This codes for CASSSRTSGRAQGGNEQFF.

The gene calls are TRBV19 and TRBJ2-5, with a weak D call TRBD1 (5 bases). Trimming left V 4 bases short and J 4 bases short, with 13 bases between. The CDR3 sequence is 14 residues long. Germline lookup yields CDR1 LNHDA and CDR2 SQIVND (reference sequence). CDR3 sequence (DNA): TGTGCCAGTAGTACGACAGTGGTAACAGAGACCCAGTACTTC. Amino acids: CASSTTVVTETQYF.

The gene calls are TRBV5-1 and TRBJ2-3, with 7 positions matching TRBD1. Unmatched junction bases numbered 4, after V lost 6 bases and J lost 6 bases. This CDR3 has 12 residues. Per germline, CDR1 SGHRS and CDR2 YFSETQ. CDR3 DNA: TGCGCCAGCACCGAGGACAGGGATACGCAGTATTTT. It specifies CASTEDRDTQYF.

This clone came up once. This chain joins TRBV4-2 and TRBJ2-3, with D possibly being TRBD1 (6 bases). This CDR3 region has 16 residues. V gave up 2 bases and J gave up 0 bases, with 12 bases separating them. Germline V gives CDR1 LGHNA, CDR2 YNFKEQ. The CDR3 sequence: CASSQTGTRSTDTQYF. Written as DNA, the CDR3 is TGTGCCAGCAGCCAAACCGGGACAAGGAGCACAGATACGCAGTATTTT.

CDR3 region: CASSPTGSLGGEQYF. DNA of the CDR3: TGTGCCAGCAGCCCTACGGGATCCCTGGGAGGCGAGCAGTACTTC. The chain is built from TRBV13 and TRBJ2-7; possibly TRBD2 for D (6 bases). The CDR3 runs to 15 residues. V lost 5 bases and J lost 6, with 20 bases in between. Per germline, CDR1 PRHDT and CDR2 FYEKMQ (reference sequence).